The 19 T cell receptor beta chains below come from one sample, sequenced in a study of blood T cells in healthy people across ages. Together with a sample-barcoded 5' primer, a J-beta primer mix was included in a second PCR lasting about 6 to 12 cycles. TCRdb recomputed calls from the 5' RACE reads with MiXCR, one row per CDR3 protein. The profile shows approximately 680,000 distinct CDR3 sequences, about a third of them singletons. Sequenced material: blood. These receptors were collected from a woman older than 75 in good health.

To note about this clonotype: With a much larger clone just one base away, this may be a read error. The chain couples TRBV6-5 to TRBJ2-7; possible D gene TRBD1, 6 bases. The CDR3 is 13 amino acids. V lost 5 bases to trimming and J lost 6 bases, with 14 bases between them. Germline V gene sequence: CDR1 MNHEY, CDR2 SVGAGI. The CDR3 coding sequence is TGTGCCAGCAGTGGCAGGGGCCGCGGCGAGCAGTACTTC. Translation gives CASSGRGRGEQYF.

This clonotype has at least ten counts. The V call is TRBV15, the J call TRBJ2-3; no clear D gene. Germline V gives CDR1 LNHNV, CDR2 YYDKDF (reference sequence). The CDR3 runs to 19 residues. Trimming took off 0 bases at V and 4 bases at J, with 23 bases between the two ends. CDR3 sequence (DNA): TGTGCCACCAGCAGAGATCTGGACGGCCAAGCTACTGCACCAGATACGCAGTATTTT. Translated: CATSRDLDGQATAPDTQYF.

This clonotype was recorded many times. The V and J genes are TRBV5-1 and TRBJ2-3; tentatively, D is TRBD2 (5 bases). Germline CDR1 SGHRS, CDR2 YFSETQ. The CDR3 is 15 amino acids. Trimming pared 0 bases from V and 1 base from J, leaving 9 bases between. The DNA for the CDR3 is TGCGCCAGCAGCTTGGTGCGGGTCGGCACAGATACGCAGTATTTT. This encodes CASSLVRVGTDTQYF.

In regard to this clonotype: A clone one base away is much larger, so this may be a read error. The DNA for the CDR3 is TGTGCCAACACCCTTACAGGGGGTCATGGCTACACCTTC. Its protein is CANTLTGGHGYTF. This chain connects TRBV7-2 to TRBJ1-2; 8 bases fit TRBD1. V trimming: 10 bases; J trimming: 6 bases; junction bases outside the gene matches: 10. This CDR3 has 13 amino acids. Germline CDR1 and CDR2: SGHTA and FQGNSA.

The chain is built from TRBV7-9 and TRBJ2-3; 9 bases align to TRBD2. Germline V gene sequence: CDR1 SEHNR, CDR2 FQNEAQ (reference sequence). CDR3 length: 19 residues. V lost 4 bases to trimming and J lost 0 bases; unmatched junction nucleotides: 14. The CDR3 sequence is CASSSRLAEGVGSTDTQYF. The CDR3 nucleotides read TGTGCCAGCAGCTCCCGACTAGCGGAGGGTGTAGGGAGCACAGATACGCAGTATTTT.

This clonotype came up many times. V gene TRBV5-8 combines with J gene TRBJ2-3, with D maybe TRBD1 (6 bases). Trimming took off 3 bases at V and 1 base at J, with 12 bases between the two ends. CDR1 and CDR2 from the germline V gene are SGHTS and YDEGEE. The CDR3 loop spans 15 amino acids. The CDR3 nucleotides are TGTGCCAGCAGCTCCTTCAGGGGAGGCACAGATACGCAGTATTTT. It specifies CASSSFRGGTDTQYF.

There are a few counts of this clonotype. The CDR3 sequence: CASRDRFWRGTDTQYF. The CDR3 nucleotides read TGTGCCAGTAGGGACAGATTCTGGAGGGGCACAGATACGCAGTATTTT. The chain has TRBV19 and TRBJ2-3, with D tentatively TRBD1 or TRBD2 (6 bases each). This CDR3 has 16 amino acids. CDR1 LNHDA and CDR2 SQIVND come from the germline V gene (reference sequence). Between the trimmed V and J ends, which lost 6 bases and 1 base, there was a span of 17 bases.

The chain is built from TRBV30 and TRBJ1-5, with TRBD1 matching 8 bases. The CDR3 consists of 13 residues. The V gene's germline CDR1 is GTSNPN and CDR2 SVGIG (reference sequence). Trimming at V came to 0 bases and at J to 8 bases, leaving 3 bases not matched to a gene. CDR3 in amino acids: CAWSVNRGEPQHF. The CDR3 DNA reads TGTGCCTGGAGTGTAAACAGGGGGGAGCCCCAGCATTTT.

This clonotype occurred many times. The rearrangement links TRBV20-1 to TRBJ2-7; 8 positions agree with TRBD1. This CDR3 contains 14 residues. From germline, CDR1 is DFQATT and CDR2 SNEGSKA (reference sequence). V shed 6 bases and J 4 bases; nucleotides not matched to a gene: 11. CDR3 nucleotide sequence: TGCAGTGCCTCCCTAGGGGACAGGCCGTACGAGCAGTACTTC. Its translation: CSASLGDRPYEQYF.

This clonotype was seen at least ten times. The chain has TRBV12-3 or TRBV12-4 and TRBJ1-2, with a possible D match to TRBD1 (5 bases). Trimming cost V 3 bases and J 4 bases, with 15 bases left between them. The CDR3 loop spans 15 amino acids. DNA for the CDR3: TGTGCCAGCAGTTTGCAGGCAGGGAAGGGCTATGGCTACACCTTC. Residues: CASSLQAGKGYGYTF.

Of note for this clonotype: The CDR3 does not close with the conserved phenylalanine or tryptophan, likely indicating a read error. The chain couples TRBV24-1 to TRBJ1-5, with a possible D match to TRBD1 (5 bases). Germline V CDR1 and CDR2: KGHDR, SFDVKD. The CDR3 is made up of 15 amino acids. V lost 4 bases and J 7 bases, leaving 16 bases between the germline ends. The CDR3 region is CATSDPNARAQPQHV. The DNA of the CDR3 is TGTGCCACCAGTGACCCGAACGCCAGGGCCCAGCCCCAGCATGTT.

This clonotype has a count of ten or more. This chain joins TRBV5-6 and TRBJ1-2; 8 bases map to TRBD1. Germline CDR1 is SGHDT and CDR2 is YYEEEE. The CDR3 spans 15 residues. Trimming removed 2 bases from V and 3 bases from J; junction bases left unmatched: 6. This CDR3 is CASSLPGQGHYGYTF. DNA of the CDR3: TGTGCCAGCAGCTTACCCGGACAGGGCCACTATGGCTACACCTTC.

This clonotype came up many times. CDR3 loop: CSVEPRTSLYEQFF. As DNA, the CDR3 is TGCAGCGTTGAGCCCCGGACTAGTCTCTATGAGCAGTTCTTC. The chain carries TRBV29-1 and TRBJ2-1; TRBD2 agrees at 7 bases. The length of the CDR3 is 14 residues. V gave up 3 bases and J gave up 8 bases; unmatched junction bases: 10. CDR1 is SQVTM and CDR2 is ANQGSEA in the germline V gene.

This clonotype was found many times. This chain joins TRBV5-1 and TRBJ2-5; the match to TRBD1 covers 11 bases. J was trimmed by 5 bases and V by 3 bases; bases with no gene match: 6. The CDR3 loop spans 15 amino acids. CDR1 and CDR2 (germline): SGHRS, YFSETQ. This chain's CDR3 is CASSYGQGAVETQYF. Here the CDR3 DNA reads TGCGCCAGCAGCTATGGACAGGGGGCGGTGGAGACCCAGTACTTC.

This clonotype was seen a few times. The chain has TRBV19 and TRBJ2-3, with 7 nucleotides matching TRBD1. The CDR3 totals 15 residues. CDR1 LNHDA and CDR2 SQIVND come from the germline V gene (reference sequence). Unmatched junction bases numbered 6, after V lost 6 bases and J lost 0 bases. The CDR3 DNA sequence: TGTGCCAGTAGACAGGGGAAGGCAAGCACAGATACGCAGTATTTT. This sequence encodes CASRQGKASTDTQYF.

The chain links TRBV6-2 or TRBV6-3 to TRBJ2-1; 11 bases fit TRBD2. Trimming at V came to 5 bases and at J to 4 bases, leaving 10 bases not matched to a gene. The CDR3 totals 17 residues. In germline, CDR1 is MNHEY, CDR2 SVGEGT. CDR3 loop: CASSRRTSGLYYNEQFF. The DNA of the CDR3 is TGTGCCAGCAGTCGCCGGACTAGCGGGCTTTATTACAATGAGCAGTTCTTC.

Only a few counts were recorded for this clonotype. One end of the junction is discordant with germline, which a read error may explain. V usage is TRBV13 and J usage is TRBJ2-1, with TRBD1 matching over 7 bases. This CDR3 is built from 18 residues. The germline gives CDR1 PRHDT, CDR2 FYEKMQ (reference sequence). The CDR3 region has the DNA TGTGCCAGCAGCTTGACAGGGTCCCCTTGGAGCTCCTGCAATGAGCAGTTCTTC. Encoded protein: CASSLTGSPWSSCNEQFF.

The rearrangement uses TRBV5-1 and TRBJ1-2; tentatively, D is TRBD1 (5 bases). The CDR3 is 14 residues long. The V gene lost 4 bases and the J gene lost 1 base, with 11 bases spanning the gap. The germline V gene has CDR1 SGHRS and CDR2 YFSETQ. CDR3 DNA sequence: TGCGCCAGCAGCAGGGACGGATTTAACTATGGCTACACCTTC. This sequence encodes CASSRDGFNYGYTF.

This clonotype is a singleton in its sample. A read error is possible here, since a much larger clone lies one base away. The rearrangement uses TRBV10-2 and TRBJ1-5; TRBD1 might be the D (5 bases). CDR3 length equals 16 residues. CDR1 is WSHSY, CDR2 SAAADI, per germline. V was cut by 2 bases and J by 3 bases, with 14 bases left in between. Written as DNA, the CDR3 is TGCGCCAGCAGTGAGGCCTTGGGGGATAACAATCAGCCCCAGCATTTT. It is translated as CASSEALGDNNQPQHF.